Listed below are T cell receptor beta chains from one sample, sequenced in a study of shared clonotypes between healthy human individuals. The assay was immunoSEQ multiplex PCR, and TCRdb's table has in-frame clones only and misses some. The sample contains 450,000 to 500,000 clones, about 72% of which appear only once. Sequencing was carried out using PBMCs. Every receptor here comes from a woman in her 40s in good health. Some clones in this sample may be carry-over from other donors' samples. Both conserved end residues are part of each CDR3.

J gene: TRBJ1-1
V gene: TRBV19
CDR3 protein: CASRGLGTEAFF

J gene: TRBJ2-7
V gene: TRBV27
CDR3 protein: CASSSESTAGEQYF

J gene: TRBJ2-7
V gene: TRBV4-2
CDR3 protein: CASSRQRGTSGDSYEQYF

J gene: TRBJ2-1
V gene: TRBV9
CDR3 protein: CASSVDDVGGYNEQFF

J gene: TRBJ2-3
V gene: TRBV7-2
CDR3 protein: CASSPPGRTQYF

J gene: TRBJ2-7
V gene: TRBV13
CDR3 protein: CASSLNGASYEQYF

J gene: TRBJ2-2
V gene: TRBV28
CDR3 protein: CASSLIDTGELFF

J gene: TRBJ2-7
V gene: TRBV14
CDR3 protein: CASSPLGGYEQYF

J gene: TRBJ2-3
V gene: TRBV7-9
CDR3 protein: CASSFTTSSTDTQYF

J gene: TRBJ2-7
V gene: TRBV7-2
CDR3 protein: CASSEVLLDLSYEQYF

J gene: TRBJ1-1
V gene: TRBV27
CDR3 protein: CAGSPSLGRTNTEAFF

J gene: TRBJ1-4
V gene: TRBV28
CDR3 protein: CASSLQQGAGEKLFF

J gene: TRBJ2-5
V gene: TRBV19
CDR3 protein: CASSIPGKRSQETQYF

J gene: TRBJ2-1
V gene: TRBV27
CDR3 protein: CASSHGQGALVYEQFF

J gene: TRBJ1-2
V gene: TRBV29-1
CDR3 protein: CSVATGGFGYTF

J gene: TRBJ2-7
V gene: TRBV5-1
CDR3 protein: CASSFRTGPYEQYF

J gene: TRBJ1-3
V gene: TRBV6-5
CDR3 protein: CASSYSPSSGNTIYF

J gene: TRBJ2-1
V gene: TRBV4-3
CDR3 protein: CASSQDSASGIPNEQFF

J gene: TRBJ2-1
V gene: TRBV7-9
CDR3 protein: CASSPGLGYNEQFF

J gene: TRBJ2-7
V gene: TRBV29-1
CDR3 protein: CSVEGSSGSSYEQYF

J gene: TRBJ2-7
V gene: TRBV11-2
CDR3 protein: CASSFSRLPSYEQYF

J gene: TRBJ2-2
V gene: TRBV4-2
CDR3 protein: CASSPRLAGGTGELFF

J gene: TRBJ1-1
V gene: TRBV28
CDR3 protein: CASRPTDSSVNTEAFF

J gene: TRBJ2-2
V gene: TRBV19
CDR3 protein: CASRVDRVTTGELFF